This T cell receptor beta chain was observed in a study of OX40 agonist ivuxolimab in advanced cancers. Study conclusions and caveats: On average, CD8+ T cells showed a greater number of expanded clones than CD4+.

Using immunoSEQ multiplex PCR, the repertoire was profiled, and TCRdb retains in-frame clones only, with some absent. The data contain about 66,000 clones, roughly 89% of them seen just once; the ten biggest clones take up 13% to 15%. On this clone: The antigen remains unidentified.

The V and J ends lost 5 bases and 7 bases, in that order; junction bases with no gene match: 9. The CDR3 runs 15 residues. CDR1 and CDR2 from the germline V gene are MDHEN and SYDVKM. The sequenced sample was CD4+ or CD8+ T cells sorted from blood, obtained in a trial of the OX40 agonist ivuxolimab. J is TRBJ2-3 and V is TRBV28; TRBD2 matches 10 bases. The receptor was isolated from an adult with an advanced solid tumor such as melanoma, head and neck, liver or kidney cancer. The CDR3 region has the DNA TGTGCCAGCAGTATAGCGGGAGGCCCGCGAAATACGCAGTATTTT. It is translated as CASSIAGGPRNTQYF.